This T cell receptor (beta chain) was identified during a study of blood T cell repertoires in COVID-19. This clone was observed a single time. Under the authors' procedure: Reference gene primer amplification gave estimated nucleated cell counts. Libraries were prepared by immunoSEQ multiplex PCR; TCRdb keeps only in-frame clonotypes and omits some of them. Clonal size and the V and J genes are those of that table, whereas D and trimming came from the DNA. The sample lists about 160,000 clones, about three quarters occurring once. The CDR3 runs to 15 residues. The ends lost 4 bases at V and 9 bases at J; junction bases unmatched: 11. CDR1 is KGHDR and CDR2 is SFDVKD in the germline V gene.

The J gene is TRBJ2-1, the V gene TRBV24-1; 7 positions agree with TRBD2. The sequence was obtained from a man between 65 and 79 years old with acute or convalescent COVID-19. Sequenced input: peripheral blood. The CDR3 loop reads CATSEWGEGRLEQFF. The CDR3 DNA is TGTGCCACCAGTGAGTGGGGGGAGGGCCGGCTTGAGCAGTTCTTC.